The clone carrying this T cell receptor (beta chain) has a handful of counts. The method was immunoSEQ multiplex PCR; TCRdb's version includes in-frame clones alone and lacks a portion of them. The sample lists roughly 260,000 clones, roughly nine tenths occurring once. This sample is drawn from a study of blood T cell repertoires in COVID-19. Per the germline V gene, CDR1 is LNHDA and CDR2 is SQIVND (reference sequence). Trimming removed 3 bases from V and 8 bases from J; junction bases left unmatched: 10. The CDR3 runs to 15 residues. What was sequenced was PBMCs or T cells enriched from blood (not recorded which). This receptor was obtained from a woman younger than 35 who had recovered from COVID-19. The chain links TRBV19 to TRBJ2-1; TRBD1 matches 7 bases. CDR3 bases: TGTGCCAGTAGTATGTTAGACAGGGCCGGCTATGAGCAGTTCTTC. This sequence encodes CASSMLDRAGYEQFF.